This TCR beta chain appears in the sequencing data of a study of blood T cells in healthy people across ages. General study findings and limits: It was not possible, with unsorted PBMCs, to conclusively compare naive and antigen-experienced cells.

Next came a second PCR, run for roughly 6 to 11 cycles, which used a sample-barcoded 5' primer along with a J-beta primer mix. All samples yielded 2.5 million or more CDR3-containing paired-end reads. TCRdb reprocessed the 5' RACE reads via MiXCR and lists one record per CDR3 protein. Of approximately 1.5 million distinct CDR3 sequences in the sample, about 31% were seen once. Per germline, CDR1 SEHNR and CDR2 FQNEAQ (reference sequence). Losses at the gene ends were 3 bases for V and 9 bases for J; bases not matched to a gene: 9. The CDR3 runs to 15 residues. This clonotype was seen a handful of times. Antigen specificity is unknown.

The receptor comes from a woman aged 25 to 39 in good health. Sequences were obtained from blood. The rearrangement uses TRBV7-9 and TRBJ2-1; TRBD1 matches 9 bases. The CDR3 protein is CASSFPGTGSSEQFF. CDR3 DNA: TGTGCCAGCAGCTTTCCTGGGACAGGGTCCAGTGAGCAGTTCTTC.